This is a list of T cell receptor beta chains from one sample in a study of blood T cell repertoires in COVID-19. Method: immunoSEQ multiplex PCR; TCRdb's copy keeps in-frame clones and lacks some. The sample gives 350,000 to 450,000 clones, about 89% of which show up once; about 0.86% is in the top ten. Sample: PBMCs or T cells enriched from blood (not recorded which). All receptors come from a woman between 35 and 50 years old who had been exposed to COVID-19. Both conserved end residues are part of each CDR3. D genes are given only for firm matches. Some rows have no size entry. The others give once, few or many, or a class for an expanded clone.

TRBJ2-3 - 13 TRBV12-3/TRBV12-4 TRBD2 CASKHGGAVVSYF TGTGCCAGCAAGCACGGGGGGGCGGTAGTGTCTTATTTT
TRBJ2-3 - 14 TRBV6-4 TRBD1 CASSRDSYGDTQYF TGTGCCAGCAGCAGGGACAGCTATGGGGATACGCAGTATTTT
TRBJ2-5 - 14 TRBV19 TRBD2 CASSISGGAETQYF TGTGCCAGTAGTATTTCGGGGGGGGCGGAGACCCAGTACTTC
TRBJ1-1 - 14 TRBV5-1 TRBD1 CASSHGGQHTEAFF TGCGCCAGCTCCCACGGGGGACAGCACACTGAAGCTTTCTTT
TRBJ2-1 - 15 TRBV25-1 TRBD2 CASCLGTSSYNEQFF TGTGCCAGCTGCCTAGGGACTAGCTCCTACAATGAGCAGTTCTTC
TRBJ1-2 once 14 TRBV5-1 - CASSLLRGDYGYTF TGCGCCAGCAGCTTGTTAAGGGGTGACTATGGCTACACCTTC
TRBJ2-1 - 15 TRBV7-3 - CASSLEPYSYNEQFF TGTGCCAGCAGTCTTGAGCCCTACTCCTACAATGAGCAGTTCTTC
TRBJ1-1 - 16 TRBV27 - CASSPIPQGRYTEAFF TGTGCCAGCAGTCCCATCCCGCAGGGTCGGTACACTGAAGCTTTCTTT
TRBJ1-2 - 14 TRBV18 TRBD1 CASSPPNRGDGYTF TGTGCCAGCTCACCACCGAACAGGGGAGATGGCTACACCTTC
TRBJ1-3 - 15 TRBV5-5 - CASSLDSSTGNTIYF TGTGCCAGCAGCTTGGACAGCTCGACTGGAAACACCATATATTTT
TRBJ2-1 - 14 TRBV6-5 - CASTRDGGYNEQFF TGTGCCAGCACCCGGGACGGGGGTTACAATGAGCAGTTCTTC
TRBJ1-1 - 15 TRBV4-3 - CASSQVTGQNTEAFF TGCGCCAGCAGCCAAGTCACAGGCCAGAACACTGAAGCTTTCTTT
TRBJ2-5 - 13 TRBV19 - CASSPQGGETQYF TGTGCCAGTAGTCCACAGGGTGGAGAGACCCAGTACTTC
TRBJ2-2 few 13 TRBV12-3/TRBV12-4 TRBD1 CACLQGLYGELFF TGTGCCTGTCTACAGGGGCTGTACGGGGAGCTGTTTTTT
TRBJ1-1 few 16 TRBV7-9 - CASSLAAGVSNTEAFF TGTGCCAGCAGCTTAGCGGCAGGGGTCTCGAACACTGAAGCTTTCTTT
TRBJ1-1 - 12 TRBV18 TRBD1 CASSLSDREAFF TGTGCCAGCTCACTTTCGGACAGGGAAGCTTTCTTT
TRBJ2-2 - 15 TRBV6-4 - CASSEASGATGELFF TGTGCCAGCAGTGAGGCCAGTGGGGCCACCGGGGAGCTGTTTTTT
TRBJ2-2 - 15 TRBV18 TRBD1 CASSLDRGKSGELFF TGTGCCAGCTCCCTCGACAGGGGGAAATCCGGGGAGCTGTTTTTT
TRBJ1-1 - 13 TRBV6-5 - CASTENMNTEAFF TGTGCCAGCACAGAAAATATGAACACTGAAGCTTTCTTT
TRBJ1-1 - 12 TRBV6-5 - CASRTGGQEAFF TGTGCCAGCAGAACGGGGGGCCAAGAGGCTTTCTTT
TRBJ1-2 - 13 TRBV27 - CASRRRGNYGYTF TGTGCCAGCAGGCGCAGGGGAAACTATGGCTACACCTTC
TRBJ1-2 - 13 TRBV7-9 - CASSPPGQYGYTF TGTGCCAGCAGTCCGCCGGGACAATATGGCTACACCTTC
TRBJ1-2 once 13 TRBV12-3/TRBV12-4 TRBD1 CASSIQGFGGYTF TGTGCCAGCAGCATACAGGGGTTCGGGGGCTACACCTTC
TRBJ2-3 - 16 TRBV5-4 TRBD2 CASSQGLVVGTDTQYF TGTGCCAGCAGCCAGGGACTAGTCGTAGGCACAGATACGCAGTATTTT
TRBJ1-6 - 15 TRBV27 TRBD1 CASSQPGQAFRALHF TGTGCCAGCAGTCAACCGGGACAGGCCTTTCGGGCCCTCCACTTT
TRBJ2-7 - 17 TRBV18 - CASSPRVTGTALYEQYF TGTGCCAGCTCACCCAGGGTCACAGGGACGGCTCTCTACGAGCAGTACTTC
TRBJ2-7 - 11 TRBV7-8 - CASSDSYEQYF TGTGCCAGCAGCGACTCTTACGAGCAGTACTTC
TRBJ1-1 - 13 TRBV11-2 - CASSPQTDTEAFF TGTGCCAGCAGCCCCCAGACAGACACTGAAGCTTTCTTT
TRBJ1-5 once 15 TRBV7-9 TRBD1 CASSSGTGRDQPQHF TGTGCCAGCAGCTCCGGGACAGGGCGAGATCAGCCCCAGCATTTT
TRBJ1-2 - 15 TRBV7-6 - CASSPGPITNYGYTF TGTGCCAGCAGCCCAGGGCCTATTACTAACTATGGCTACACCTTC
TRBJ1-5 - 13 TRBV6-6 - CASTQRGGQPQHF TGTGCCAGCACCCAGCGGGGGGGTCAGCCCCAGCATTTT
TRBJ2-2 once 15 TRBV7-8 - CASSRRGRGTGELFF TGTGCCAGCAGCCGGCGGGGACGGGGCACCGGGGAGCTGTTTTTT
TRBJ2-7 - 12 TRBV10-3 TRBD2 CAGGTSGSQQYF TGTGCCGGCGGGACTAGCGGGAGTCAGCAGTACTTC
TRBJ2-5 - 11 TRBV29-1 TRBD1 CSVDRGQTQYF TGCAGCGTAGACAGGGGTCAGACCCAGTACTTC
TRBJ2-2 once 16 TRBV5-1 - CASSPTAGLNTGELFF TGCGCCAGCAGCCCGACGGCAGGCTTGAACACCGGGGAGCTGTTTTTT
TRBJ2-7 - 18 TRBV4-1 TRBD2 CASSQDLNSGGGRNQQYF TGCGCCAGCAGCCAAGATCTGAATAGCGGGGGTGGTAGAAACCAGCAGTACTTC
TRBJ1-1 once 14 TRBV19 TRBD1 CASSTRQGYTEAFF TGTGCCAGTAGCACCCGACAGGGGTACACTGAAGCTTTCTTT
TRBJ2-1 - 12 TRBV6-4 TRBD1 CASSLTGNEQFF TGTGCCAGCAGTTTGACAGGGAATGAGCAGTTCTTC